These 23 T cell receptor beta chains came from one sample sequenced in a study of regulatory T cells in long-lasting Graves disease. Time point indicated: newly diagnosed GD, antithyroid drugs for less than 3 months. PBMCs provided the RNA from which the TCR library was made. To make TCR beta libraries, researchers used iRepertoire HTBI primers and Arm-PCR of CDR3 regions. One entry per CDR3 protein, called by TCRdb with MiXCR from the multiplex PCR reads. The sample lists 510,000 or so distinct CDR3 sequences, around 13% occurring once. This same sample was also part of a study on T cells in Graves' hyperthyroidism and ophthalmopathy.

Sequences were derived from peripheral blood mononuclear cells (PBMCs), sampled at new diagnosis, from a patient treated with antithyroid drugs. These receptors all come from a woman aged 30 to 39 with Graves disease.

This chain joins TRBV24-1 and TRBJ2-7; possible D gene TRBD1, 5 bases. Trimming stripped 1 base from V and 7 bases from J, with 10 bases between. CDR1 is KGHDR and CDR2 is SFDVKD in the germline V gene. CDR3 size: 13 residues. In DNA, the CDR3 is TGTGCCACCAGTGATTTTCCCAGGGAAGAGCAGTACTTC. It codes for CATSDFPREEQYF.

This clonotype has ten or more counts. The chain employs TRBV6-2 or TRBV6-3 and TRBJ2-7; a possible D gene is TRBD1 (6 bases). The germline V and J ends were trimmed by 5 bases and 2 bases, with 19 bases remaining between them. The CDR3 is 16 amino acids. Germline V gene lookup returns CDR1 MNHEY and CDR2 SVGEGT. CDR3 DNA: TGTGCCAGCAGTGTAAGGGGGTTCCGACAGGCCTACGAGCAGTACTTC. Its protein product is CASSVRGFRQAYEQYF.

This clonotype was seen a few times. This chain connects TRBV5-1 to TRBJ2-7; 7 bases match TRBD2. The CDR3 has 17 residues. With V trimmed by 0 bases and J by 0 bases, 9 bases remained unmatched. The V gene's germline CDR1 is SGHRS and CDR2 YFSETQ. The CDR3: CASSLGAGVSFSYEQYF. Written as DNA, the CDR3 is TGCGCCAGCAGCTTGGGTGCGGGAGTCAGCTTCTCCTACGAGCAGTACTTC.

This clonotype was picked up many times. V gene TRBV2 combines with J gene TRBJ1-1; D is possibly TRBD1 (6 bases). V lost 0 bases, J lost 6 bases, and 11 bases lay in between. The CDR3 loop spans 14 amino acids. Germline assignment: CDR1 SNHLY and CDR2 FYNNEI. CDR3 sequence reads: CASSEATGSPEAFF. Written as DNA, the CDR3 is TGTGCCAGCAGTGAAGCGACAGGATCGCCTGAAGCTTTCTTT.

The chain is built from TRBV29-1 and TRBJ1-1; D uncertain. Looked up from germline, CDR1 is SQVTM and CDR2 is ANQGSEA. The CDR3 extends over 12 amino acids. V gave up 2 bases and J gave up 10 bases, with 14 bases separating them. The CDR3 protein is CSVEPVSDLAFF. In nucleotides, the CDR3 is TGCAGCGTTGAACCCGTATCGGATTTAGCTTTCTTT.

Ten or more counts support this clonotype. The chain combines TRBV30 with TRBJ1-2; D might be TRBD1 (6 bases). V shed 0 bases and J shed 7 bases, with 15 bases lying between them. This CDR3 comprises 14 residues. The germline V gene encodes CDR1 GTSNPN and CDR2 SVGIG (reference sequence). The chain's CDR3 is CAWSVARGTSGYTF. The DNA for the CDR3 is TGTGCCTGGAGTGTAGCCAGGGGTACTAGTGGCTACACCTTC. Filled out from reference TRBV30 and TRBJ1-2, the complete variable domain reads SQTIHQWPATLVQPVGSPLSLECTVEGTSNPNLYWYRQAAGRGLQLLFYSVGIGQISSEVPQNLSASRPQDRQFILSSKKLLLSDSGFYLCAWSVARGTSGYTFGSGTRLTVV.

This chain links TRBV7-9 with TRBJ1-5, with D perhaps TRBD1 (5 bases). V shed 2 bases and J shed 5 bases, with 13 bases lying between them. This CDR3 contains 15 residues. The germline gives CDR1 SEHNR, CDR2 FQNEAQ (reference sequence). In DNA, the CDR3 is TGTGCCAGCAGCTTATCAGGGCCGGAGGATCAGCCCCAGCATTTT. Residues: CASSLSGPEDQPQHF.

This clonotype came up many times. CDR3 residues: CASSSGLGSEQYF. The CDR3 nucleotides are TGTGCCAGCAGTTCGGGACTAGGGAGCGAGCAGTACTTC. The chain uses TRBV2 and TRBJ2-7, with 8 bases matching TRBD2. CDR1 is SNHLY, CDR2 FYNNEI, per germline. The CDR3 extends over 13 amino acids. The V segment lost 5 bases and the J segment 6 bases; nucleotides outside the gene matches: 6.

This clonotype has at least ten counts. The rearrangement uses TRBV12-3 or TRBV12-4 and TRBJ2-3; no clear D gene. With 3 bases removed from V and 2 bases from J, the gap between germline ends came to 9 bases. This CDR3 spans 14 amino acids. This CDR3 is CASSLSTNTDTQYF. For the CDR3, the DNA is TGTGCCAGCAGTTTGTCTACCAACACAGATACGCAGTATTTT.

This chain uses TRBV15 with TRBJ1-2; the D is unclear. This CDR3 is built from 14 residues. The germline gives CDR1 LNHNV, CDR2 YYDKDF (reference sequence). V dropped 0 bases and J dropped 14 bases, with 19 bases sitting between them. DNA for the CDR3: TGTGCCACCAGCAGAGAGCGGAAGAGGACGGCAGGAACCTTC. Translation gives CATSRERKRTAGTF.

CDR3 amino acids: CASSQSPRGRLETQYF. The CDR3 nucleotides read TGCGCCAGCAGCCAAAGCCCCAGGGGGCGCCTAGAGACCCAGTACTTC. The chain joins TRBV4-3 to TRBJ2-5; 8 bases are a match to TRBD1. CDR1 and CDR2 from the germline V gene are LGHNA and YSLEER. This CDR3 spans 16 amino acids. The ends lost 2 bases at V and 4 bases at J; junction bases unmatched: 9.

This clonotype was counted at least ten times. The rearrangement joins TRBV20-1 to TRBJ2-3, with 7 bases that match TRBD2. The germline V gene encodes CDR1 DFQATT and CDR2 SNEGSKA (reference sequence). CDR3 length equals 13 residues. In DNA form, the CDR3 reads TGCAGCCGCGGGAGACTTCATTCGGATACGCAGTATTTT. Amino acids: CSRGRLHSDTQYF.

In its sample, this clonotype was seen many times. The rearrangement links TRBV28 to TRBJ2-1, with D perhaps matching TRBD1 or TRBD2 (5 bases each). V lost 5 bases and J 5 bases, leaving 13 bases between the germline ends. The CDR3 loop spans 14 amino acids. From germline, CDR1 is MDHEN and CDR2 SYDVKM. CDR3 coding DNA: TGTGCCAGCAGTCCCGGGACGGAGGACAATGAGCAGTTCTTC. This gives the protein CASSPGTEDNEQFF.

This clonotype has ten or more counts. CDR3 protein: CASSSSKGPQHF. For the CDR3, the DNA is TGTGCCAGCAGCTCGTCAAAGGGACCCCAGCATTTT. The chain joins TRBV7-9 to TRBJ1-5, with D unresolved. Deletions cut 4 bases from V and 10 bases from J, with 11 bases between. Germline V gene lookup returns CDR1 SEHNR and CDR2 FQNEAQ (reference sequence). This CDR3 region has 12 residues.

This clonotype was seen at least ten times. The J gene is TRBJ2-1, the V gene TRBV2; 8 bases are a match to TRBD1. Germline-derived CDR1 and CDR2 are SNHLY and FYNNEI. CDR3 length: 13 residues. Unmatched junction bases numbered 3, after V lost 6 bases and J lost 5 bases. The CDR3 sequence: CASRETGDNEQFF. The CDR3 DNA follows: TGTGCCAGCAGAGAGACAGGGGACAATGAGCAGTTCTTC.

This clonotype has a count of ten or more. This chain uses TRBV12-3 or TRBV12-4 with TRBJ2-3; 12 nucleotides agree with TRBD2. V dropped 5 bases and J dropped 1; count of bases not matched to a gene: 13. This CDR3 has 19 residues. CDR3: CASSLGLAGLLGGTDTQYF. The CDR3 nucleotides read TGTGCCAGCAGTCTCGGACTAGCGGGACTTCTAGGGGGCACAGATACGCAGTATTTT.

This clonotype was seen a few times. The V gene is TRBV9, the J gene TRBJ2-1; 12 bases map to TRBD2. Trimming cost V 3 bases and J 4 bases; bases outside gene matches: 5. Germline V lookup: CDR1 SGDLS, CDR2 YYNGEE. The CDR3 covers 16 residues. The CDR3 sequence: CASSESGLAGYNEQFF. The CDR3 DNA sequence: TGTGCCAGCAGCGAGAGTGGACTAGCGGGATACAATGAGCAGTTCTTC.

With respect to this clonotype: This may come from a read error, since a much larger clone is one base off. The chain employs TRBV11-2 and TRBJ2-2; perhaps D is TRBD1 or TRBD2 (5 bases each). From germline, CDR1 is SGHAT and CDR2 FQNNGV. The CDR3 length is 16 residues. The CDR3 reads CASKKRTGSDTGELVF. The CDR3 nucleotides are TGTGCCAGCAAAAAACGAACTGGTTCGGACACCGGGGAGCTGGTTTTT.

This clonotype was observed many times. The J gene is TRBJ2-2, the V gene TRBV12-3 or TRBV12-4; 9 nucleotides line up with TRBD1. This CDR3 is 16 amino acids long. The junction had 8 bases not matched to a gene; V was cut back by 5 bases and J by 4 bases. CDR3 loop: CASSRRTGAGTGELFF. The CDR3 nucleotides are TGTGCCAGCAGTCGTAGGACAGGGGCGGGCACCGGGGAGCTGTTTTTT.

This chain uses TRBV14 with TRBJ2-7, with 9 bases lining up with TRBD2. This CDR3 is built from 17 residues. Losses at the gene ends were 1 base for V and 3 bases for J; bases not matched to a gene: 10. Germline lookup yields CDR1 SGHDN and CDR2 FVKESK. The CDR3: CASSQAREAGGSYEQYF. Written as DNA, the CDR3 is TGTGCCAGCAGCCAAGCCAGGGAAGCGGGAGGAAGCTACGAGCAGTACTTC.

The sample holds a few counts of this clonotype. V is TRBV9 and J is TRBJ2-5, with TRBD2 matching 13 bases. Germline V CDR1 and CDR2: SGDLS, YYNGEE. J gave up 3 bases and V 4 bases, and 3 bases lay outside the gene matches. This CDR3 is built from 15 residues. The CDR3 protein is CASSTGLAGEETQYF. CDR3 in DNA: TGTGCCAGCAGCACCGGACTAGCGGGAGAAGAGACCCAGTACTTC.

This clonotype was found a few times. The rearrangement joins TRBV6-1 to TRBJ1-5; 9 nucleotides agree with TRBD1. Germline V lookup: CDR1 MNHNS, CDR2 SASEGT. V lost 9 bases, J lost 6 bases, and 6 bases stayed unmatched. The CDR3 has 13 residues. For the CDR3, the DNA is TGTGCCAGTGTGGGACAGGGTAGTCAGCCCCAGCATTTT. Translation: CASVGQGSQPQHF.

This clonotype was recorded many times. This chain connects TRBV19 to TRBJ1-2; TRBD1 agrees at 7 bases. Germline CDR1 LNHDA, CDR2 SQIVND (reference sequence). The CDR3 is 14 amino acids. With 6 bases clipped from V and 8 bases from J, the junction kept 12 bases outside the gene matches. CDR3 sequence reads: CASSILDRDRGYTF. The CDR3 nucleotides read TGTGCCAGTAGCATCCTAGACAGGGATAGGGGCTACACCTTC.